The clone carrying this T cell receptor (beta chain) was detected only a few times. This record comes from a study of patients and donors after allogeneic stem cell transplantation. TCRdb recomputed calls from the RT-PCR reads with MiXCR, one row per CDR3 protein. The repertoire holds some 87,000 distinct CDR3 sequences, with around 49% as singletons. Germline loops: CDR1 SGHKS, CDR2 YYEKEE (reference sequence). V lost 10 bases, J lost 6 bases, and 4 bases lay in between. CDR3 size: 8 residues. The chain links TRBV5-5 to TRBJ1-2; D remains unclear. Sequenced: blood, either unsorted or a sorted T cell fraction (not recorded which). This clonotype originated in a human donor who was either an allogeneic HSCT recipient or a stem cell or donor lymphocyte infusion donor (not recorded which). It is not recorded whose cells these are; they may come from a transplant donor. The CDR3 loop is CAGDGYTF. The CDR3 bases are TGTGCCGGCGATGGCTACACCTTC.